Below are 21 T cell receptor beta chains sequenced from a single sample in a study of T cells in localized non-small cell lung cancer (dated by TCRdb to between 2020 and 2021). The library was made by the immunoSEQ multiplex PCR assay. TCRdb took over this immuneACCESS table, retaining in-frame rearrangements with V and J assigned. Such tables are incomplete; in checked studies, under half of the missing clones stem from an unresolved V gene, and the remainder is unexplained. The sample table contains 60,000 to 75,000 clones; only one count was recorded for roughly 76% of them. The ten largest clonotypes hold roughly 5% of the sample. The input for sequencing was PBMCs, taken before any cancer treatment. The receptor source for this set is a man aged 40-75 years with stage II lung adenocarcinoma.

As DNA, the CDR3 is TGTGCCATCAGCGCACGTAAGGACAGGGTATACACTGAAGCTTTCTTT. Translated, it gives CAISARKDRVYTEAFF. The chain uses TRBV10-3 and TRBJ1-1; 8 bases fit TRBD1. Germline V gene sequence: CDR1 ENHRY, CDR2 SYGVKD. The CDR3 extends over 16 amino acids. The V and J ends lost 6 bases and 3 bases, in that order; junction bases with no gene match: 12.

The genes are TRBV10-3 and TRBJ2-1; 8 nucleotides align to TRBD2. In germline, CDR1 is ENHRY, CDR2 SYGVKD. The CDR3 loop spans 15 amino acids. V shed 2 bases and J 5 bases; nucleotides not matched to a gene: 5. The CDR3 region has the DNA TGTGCCATCAGTGAGCGTAGCGGGGCCGACAATGAGCAGTTCTTC. It is translated as CAISERSGADNEQFF.

The V gene is TRBV20-1, the J gene TRBJ2-3, with D hard to call. Trimming shortened V by 6 bases and J by 6 bases, and 10 bases separated the two germline ends. Germline V gene data show CDR1 as DFQATT and CDR2 as SNEGSKA (reference sequence). The CDR3 is 11 residues long. CDR3 amino acids: CSARIGDTQYF. The CDR3 nucleotides read TGCAGTGCACGTATAGGGGATACGCAGTATTTT.

The chain uses TRBV4-2 and TRBJ2-1; 8 nucleotides align to TRBD2. V shed 0 bases and J 6 bases; nucleotides not matched to a gene: 10. The germline V gene has CDR1 LGHNA and CDR2 YNFKEQ. There are 17 residues in the CDR3. CDR3 sequence (DNA): TGTGCCAGCAGCCAAGAAGGGGGTAGCGGGACTACCAATGAGCAGTTCTTC. Translating it yields CASSQEGGSGTTNEQFF.

This sequence joins TRBV2 and TRBJ2-2, with D hard to call. Germline CDR1 is SNHLY and CDR2 is FYNNEI. Between the trimmed V and J ends, which lost 6 bases and 2 bases, there was a span of 10 bases. CDR3 length: 14 residues. CDR3 protein: CASRPTRNTGELFF. The CDR3 DNA sequence: TGTGCCAGCAGACCCACCCGTAACACCGGGGAGCTGTTTTTT.

This rearrangement joins TRBV16 to TRBJ1-2; D not certain. CDR1 is KGHSY, CDR2 FQNENV, per germline. The CDR3 has 16 amino acids. Trimming removed 3 bases at V and 2 bases at J, with 16 bases between. As DNA, the CDR3 is TGTGCCAGCAGCCATCTAGACTGGGGAACGAACTATGGCTACACCTTC. Translated: CASSHLDWGTNYGYTF.

The table lists this clone with many counts. The genes are TRBV4-2 and TRBJ2-7, with 14 bases aligning to TRBD2. Trimming at V came to 1 base and at J to 7 bases, leaving 9 bases not matched to a gene. The CDR3 has 17 residues. Germline lookup yields CDR1 LGHNA and CDR2 YNFKEQ. CDR3 residues: CASSQAPRTSGRSEQYF. CDR3 nucleotide sequence: TGTGCCAGCAGCCAAGCCCCCAGGACTAGCGGGAGGAGTGAGCAGTACTTC.

This rearrangement joins TRBV13 to TRBJ2-1, with 7 bases matching TRBD2. J was trimmed by 4 bases and V by 2 bases; bases with no gene match: 5. Germline V gene lookup returns CDR1 PRHDT and CDR2 FYEKMQ (reference sequence). The CDR3 runs to 15 residues. In DNA, the CDR3 is TGTGCCAGCAGCTTAAGGGTAGCGGGTTACAATGAGCAGTTCTTC. Protein sequence: CASSLRVAGYNEQFF.

This clone has a single count. This chain uses TRBV4-1 with TRBJ1-2, with 8 nucleotides matching TRBD1. Germline V gene data show CDR1 as MGHRA and CDR2 as YSYEKL. J lost 2 bases, V lost 1 base, and 3 bases had no gene match. This CDR3 is built from 15 residues. The CDR3 loop reads CASSQADRVNYGYTF. In DNA form, the CDR3 reads TGCGCCAGCAGCCAAGCGGACAGGGTGAACTATGGCTACACCTTC.

This chain links TRBV5-1 with TRBJ2-7; D may be TRBD1 (5 bases). Trimming took off 4 bases at V and 2 bases at J, with 16 bases between the two ends. The CDR3 length is 15 residues. Germline-derived CDR1 and CDR2 are SGHRS and YFSETQ. CDR3 sequence reads: CASSIQADPPYEQYF. DNA of the CDR3: TGCGCCAGCAGCATACAGGCCGACCCTCCCTACGAGCAGTACTTC.

This sequence joins TRBV19 and TRBJ2-3, with 8 positions matching TRBD2. The junction had 9 bases not matched to a gene; V was cut back by 6 bases and J by 4 bases. The germline V gene has CDR1 LNHDA and CDR2 SQIVND (reference sequence). The CDR3 consists of 15 residues. CDR3: CASRKSGSVADTQYF. CDR3 coding DNA: TGTGCCAGTAGAAAAAGCGGGAGTGTCGCAGATACGCAGTATTTT.

The chain joins TRBV5-1 to TRBJ2-5; 7 bases map to TRBD2. The trim removed 1 base at V and 4 bases at J, leaving 10 bases unmatched. The CDR3 covers 16 residues. The germline CDR1 and CDR2 sequences are SGHRS and YFSETQ. CDR3 DNA sequence: TGCGCCAGCAGCTTGTTTGCTAGCGGAATAGGAGAGACCCAGTACTTC. This sequence encodes CASSLFASGIGETQYF. The full variable domain, its missing parts supplied by reference TRBV5-1 and TRBJ2-5, is KAGVTQTPRYLIKTRGQQVTLSCSPISGHRSVSWYQQTPGQGLQFLFEYFSETQRNKGNFPGRFSGRQFSNSRSEMNVSTLELGDSALYLCASSLFASGIGETQYFGPGTRLLVL.

The CDR3 region has the DNA TGTGCCAGCAGCCGAAGCTACGAGCAGTACTTC. Protein sequence: CASSRSYEQYF. The gene calls are TRBV11-3 and TRBJ2-7; D is unclear. The V gene's germline CDR1 is SGHNT and CDR2 YENEEA. The CDR3 has 11 residues. Trimming removed 5 bases at V and 3 bases at J, with 5 bases between.

The chain links TRBV19 to TRBJ1-5; D ambiguous. The length of the CDR3 is 14 residues. Germline CDR1 reads LNHDA; CDR2 reads SQIVND (reference sequence). Trimming took off 2 bases at V and 3 bases at J, with 8 bases between the two ends. The CDR3, as DNA: TGTGCCAGTAGTATAAGTCGGTCCAATCAGCCCCAGCATTTT. It encodes CASSISRSNQPQHF.

The J gene is TRBJ1-3, the V gene TRBV9; 7 nucleotides line up with TRBD1. There are 15 residues in the CDR3. The junction had 5 bases not matched to a gene; V was cut back by 0 bases and J by 5 bases. Germline V gene data show CDR1 as SGDLS and CDR2 as YYNGEE. Here the CDR3 DNA reads TGTGCCAGCAGCGTAGAGGGGGCGGAGAGAAACACCATATATTTT. Translating it yields CASSVEGAERNTIYF.

The chain links TRBV5-1 to TRBJ1-1, with TRBD1 as a possible D gene (5 bases). The V gene lost 3 bases and the J gene lost 1 base, with 10 bases spanning the gap. The CDR3 loop spans 14 amino acids. The germline V gene encodes CDR1 SGHRS and CDR2 YFSETQ. CDR3 region: CASSSTGQNTEAFF. For the CDR3, the DNA is TGCGCCAGCAGCTCAACCGGACAGAACACTGAAGCTTTCTTT. Complete variable domain (other parts from reference TRBV5-1 and TRBJ1-1): KAGVTQTPRYLIKTRGQQVTLSCSPISGHRSVSWYQQTPGQGLQFLFEYFSETQRNKGNFPGRFSGRQFSNSRSEMNVSTLELGDSALYLCASSSTGQNTEAFFGQGTRLTVV.

This chain connects TRBV18 to TRBJ1-4; TRBD1 matches at 7 bases. The germline CDR1 and CDR2 sequences are KGHSH and LQKENI. With 5 bases clipped from V and 5 bases from J, the junction kept 11 bases outside the gene matches. This CDR3 is built from 16 residues. The CDR3 coding sequence is TGTGCCAGCTCAATGGGACAGCCTCTCCCGAATGAAAAACTGTTTTTT. Translated, it gives CASSMGQPLPNEKLFF.

The V call is TRBV5-1, the J call TRBJ2-5, with a possible D match to TRBD2 (5 bases). The V and J ends lost 0 bases and 4 bases respectively, with 7 bases between them. The length of the CDR3 is 13 residues. Per the germline V gene, CDR1 is SGHRS and CDR2 is YFSETQ. CDR3 sequence (DNA): TGCGCCAGCAGCTTGGTGGCGGGAGAGACCCAGTACTTC. It is translated as CASSLVAGETQYF.

This clone was seen only once. This chain uses TRBV18 with TRBJ1-5; 8 bases agree with TRBD1. V dropped 4 bases and J dropped 0; count of bases not matched to a gene: 11. Germline V gives CDR1 KGHSH, CDR2 LQKENI. The CDR3 runs to 18 residues. For the CDR3, the DNA is TGTGCCAGCTCACGACCGGGACAGGATTTATATAGCAATCAGCCCCAGCATTTT. This sequence encodes CASSRPGQDLYSNQPQHF.

DNA of the CDR3: TGTGCCAGCAGCGCCGAGGGGTTGAACACTGAAGCTTTCTTT. This codes for CASSAEGLNTEAFF. This chain links TRBV7-2 with TRBJ1-1, with D perhaps TRBD1 (5 bases). The CDR3 has 14 amino acids. Germline-derived CDR1 and CDR2 are SGHTA and FQGNSA. Between the trimmed V and J ends, which lost 5 bases and 0 bases, there was a span of 10 bases.

The CDR3 nucleotides read TGTGCCAGCAGTGATCAGCCAGGAATAATTGAAAAACTGTTTTTT. Residues: CASSDQPGIIEKLFF. The chain has TRBV6-1 and TRBJ1-4; D not certain. V gave up 3 bases and J gave up 7 bases, with 15 bases separating them. Germline-derived CDR1 and CDR2 are MNHNS and SASEGT. The CDR3 length is 15 residues.